The clone carrying this TCR beta chain was recorded a few times. These data belong to a study of blood T cells in healthy people across ages. Donors gave 8 to 10 milliliters of peripheral blood apiece. Primers used in a second PCR of about 7 to 12 cycles were a sample-barcoded 5' primer and a J-beta primer mix. A single record per CDR3 protein comes from TCRdb applying MiXCR to the 5' RACE reads. Of 700,000 to 1,000,000 distinct CDR3 sequences listed, 40% to 50% are singletons. Trimming shortened V by 1 base and J by 3 bases, and 3 bases separated the two germline ends. The length of the CDR3 is 12 residues. Germline loops: CDR1 LGHDT, CDR2 YNNKEL (reference sequence).

What was sequenced was blood. The chain joins TRBV3-1 to TRBJ1-1; D gene uncertain. This receptor was identified in a man in his 60s in good health. CDR3 sequence reads: CASSQADTEAFF. The DNA for the CDR3 is TGTGCCAGCAGCCAAGCTGACACTGAAGCTTTCTTT.